This record looks at one TCR beta chain sequence and its context. No cognate antigen has been identified for it. Within one base of it there is no much larger clone, and no base qualities were kept. Collaborating institutions collected whole blood in K2EDTA tubes following their own protocols. For TCRbeta analysis, collaborators shipped samples in one of three forms: frozen whole blood, isolated PBMCs, or DNA extracted from either of those sample types. The junction shows trimming of 5 bases on V and 7 bases on J, and the gene matches do not reach 8 bases of it. CDR1 and CDR2 are drawn from the germline V gene: MNHEY, SVGAGI. The CDR3 spans 15 residues, from the cysteine through the phenylalanine. The sequence is cut down to CDR3 DNA, 45 bases in frame from base 1. TCRbeta CDR3 regions were amplified from genomic DNA using the immunoSEQ Assay, a bias-controlled multiplex PCR. The study's own analysis went as follows. Nucleated cell counts per sample were estimated from amplification of reference gene primers within the assay. To quantify the absolute abundance of each unique TCRbeta CDR3 rearrangement, sequence reads were collapsed and filtered. For each sample, productive Simpson clonality was calculated as the square root of Simpson's diversity index across productive rearrangements. Held by TCRdb, this immuneACCESS table contains in-frame sequences only and omits some clones. Under half of the omission traces to an unresolved V gene where checked; the cause of the rest is unknown. The V and J calls and clone size were taken over from that table, and D and trimming were inferred from the DNA. The table for this sample lists 140,000 or so clones; about nine tenths of them were counted only once. Around 0.91% of the sample belongs to the ten largest clones.

These data originate in a study of blood T cell repertoires in COVID-19 (dated by TCRdb to 2018 to 2021). The study in broad terms: Collaborator samples came from the United States, Italy and Spain and covered acute and convalescent phases of COVID-19. Subjects who had been exposed to COVID-19, were actively infected with it, or had recovered from it provided the deeply sampled blood TCRbeta repertoires that made up the dataset. The repertoires were made available in a free public database intended to serve as a resource for research on the immune response to SARS-CoV-2. The material from the prospective study consisted of cDNA or gDNA derived from T cells, B-cell-depleted T cells, or PBMCs. Samples came from the ongoing ImmuneRACE study (first 160 participants) plus 1,254 subjects from 6 global collaborators. Where HLA class I and class II types were available, the types were taken from metadata supplied by the sample provider, not from assay-based typing. A de-identified subject ID, COVID-19 status, age in years and sex were almost always included in the sample metadata. General findings and caveats noted by the study authors: How much clinical and demographic metadata was included differed by source and by participant, and the metadata was provided uncurated.

The rearrangement joined TRBV6-5 to TRBJ1-6; TRBD1 agrees with 7 junctional bases. The sequence was obtained from a woman in her 50s with acute or convalescent COVID-19. Sequenced material: peripheral blood. The bases are TGTGCCAGCAGTCCTACAGGGGCACGGAATTCACCCCTCCACTTT. This codes for CASSPTGARNSPLHF.